A selection of T cell receptor beta chains follows, all from one sample in a study of blood T cells in healthy people across ages. Using its own MiXCR run on the 5' RACE reads, TCRdb lists one record per CDR3 protein. The table lists 1.5 million to 1.8 million distinct CDR3 sequences, 40% to 45% of them singletons. The material sequenced was blood. These receptor sequences come from a woman aged 18-29 years in good health. Each CDR3 is given with its conserved first and last residue. A D gene is named only where the DNA matches it firmly. Only some rows state a clone size, as once, few, many or a class for expanded clones.

d_call: -
clone_size: -
j_call: TRBJ2-1
v_call: TRBV4-2
cdr3_aa: CASSQDLLAGHNEQFF
cdr3_nt: TGTGCCAGCAGCCAAGATCTACTAGCTGGTCACAATGAGCAGTTCTTC

d_call: -
clone_size: few
j_call: TRBJ1-1
v_call: TRBV5-1
cdr3_aa: CASFLVPGNTEAFF
cdr3_nt: TGCGCCAGCTTTCTCGTTCCAGGGAACACTGAAGCTTTCTTT

d_call: -
clone_size: -
j_call: TRBJ1-1
v_call: TRBV20-1
cdr3_aa: CSARWYLNTETFF
cdr3_nt: TGCAGTGCTAGATGGTACCTGAACACTGAAACTTTCTTT

d_call: -
clone_size: few
j_call: TRBJ2-7
v_call: TRBV20-1
cdr3_aa: CGGRIAGPSSQQYF
cdr3_nt: TGCGGGGGGCGGATAGCGGGTCCCTCAAGTCAGCAGTACTTC

d_call: -
clone_size: few
j_call: TRBJ2-5
v_call: TRBV19
cdr3_aa: CASSINDQEVDEQYF
cdr3_nt: TGTGCCAGTAGTATAAACGACCAAGAAGTGGATGAGCAGTACTTC

d_call: -
clone_size: few
j_call: TRBJ1-2
v_call: TRBV6-5
cdr3_aa: CASSYDPGSSGYTF
cdr3_nt: TGTGCCAGCAGTTACGATCCCGGGAGCAGTGGCTACACCTTC

d_call: -
clone_size: -
j_call: TRBJ2-4
v_call: TRBV3-1
cdr3_aa: CASSQEAGNYNEQYF
cdr3_nt: TGTGCCAGCAGCCAAGAGGCAGGGAACTACAATGAGCAGTACTTC

d_call: -
clone_size: -
j_call: TRBJ1-2
v_call: TRBV18
cdr3_aa: CASSPYSGGPKGGYTF
cdr3_nt: TGTGCCAGCTCACCATATTCCGGGGGTCCAAAGGGAGGCTACACCTTC

d_call: -
clone_size: -
j_call: TRBJ2-1
v_call: TRBV20-1
cdr3_aa: CSASWEYSYNEQFF
cdr3_nt: TGCAGTGCTAGTTGGGAGTACTCCTACAATGAGCAGTTCTTC

d_call: -
clone_size: -
j_call: TRBJ2-5
v_call: TRBV20-1
cdr3_aa: CSARAPSTGEETQYF
cdr3_nt: TGCAGTGCCCGAGCCCCTTCGACAGGAGAAGAGACCCAGTACTTC

d_call: -
clone_size: -
j_call: TRBJ1-2
v_call: TRBV27
cdr3_aa: CASSLYGGRGYGYTF
cdr3_nt: TGTGCCAGCAGTTTATATGGGGGGCGCGGCTATGGCTACACCTTC

d_call: -
clone_size: -
j_call: TRBJ2-1
v_call: TRBV5-1
cdr3_aa: CASSRQFNEQFF
cdr3_nt: TGCGCCAGCAGCAGGCAGTTCAATGAGCAGTTCTTC

d_call: -
clone_size: few
j_call: TRBJ1-2
v_call: TRBV6-5
cdr3_aa: CASSYSRRSGYTF
cdr3_nt: TGTGCCAGCAGTTACTCGAGAAGGTCTGGCTACACCTTC

d_call: TRBD1
clone_size: few
j_call: TRBJ1-2
v_call: TRBV28
cdr3_aa: CASSSPGGGPYGYTF
cdr3_nt: TGTGCCAGCAGTTCCCCAGGGGGCGGGCCCTATGGCTACACCTTC

d_call: -
clone_size: -
j_call: TRBJ1-1
v_call: TRBV3-1
cdr3_aa: CASTHMNTEAFF
cdr3_nt: TGTGCCAGCACCCACATGAACACTGAAGCTTTCTTT

d_call: -
clone_size: -
j_call: TRBJ1-6
v_call: TRBV12-3/TRBV12-4
cdr3_aa: CASSLGGLSSPLHF
cdr3_nt: TGTGCCAGCAGTCTCGGAGGACTGTCTTCACCCCTCCACTTT

d_call: -
clone_size: -
j_call: TRBJ2-7
v_call: TRBV10-3
cdr3_aa: CAISDDTSSYNEQYF
cdr3_nt: TGTGCCATCAGTGACGACACGAGCTCCTACAATGAGCAGTACTTC

d_call: -
clone_size: -
j_call: TRBJ1-1
v_call: TRBV7-9
cdr3_aa: CASIGLGTEAFF
cdr3_nt: TGTGCCAGCATAGGGTTGGGCACTGAAGCTTTCTTT

d_call: -
clone_size: -
j_call: TRBJ2-2
v_call: TRBV4-2
cdr3_aa: CASSQGSVASANTGELFF
cdr3_nt: TGTGCCAGCAGCCAAGGGAGTGTGGCTAGCGCGAACACCGGGGAGCTGTTTTTT

d_call: -
clone_size: -
j_call: TRBJ2-1
v_call: TRBV6-2/TRBV6-3
cdr3_aa: CASSYNGGLNNEQFF
cdr3_nt: TGTGCCAGCAGTTACAACGGGGGGCTGAACAATGAGCAGTTCTTC

d_call: TRBD1
clone_size: few
j_call: TRBJ1-2
v_call: TRBV20-1
cdr3_aa: CSARGTRDRINYGYTF
cdr3_nt: TGCAGTGCTAGAGGGACACGGGACAGAATTAACTATGGCTACACCTTC

d_call: -
clone_size: many
j_call: TRBJ2-3
v_call: TRBV7-2
cdr3_aa: CASSPSWGTDTQYF
cdr3_nt: TGTGCCAGCAGCCCGTCCTGGGGCACAGATACGCAGTATTTT

d_call: -
clone_size: -
j_call: TRBJ1-3
v_call: TRBV7-2
cdr3_aa: CASSLGLHSGNTAYF
cdr3_nt: TGTGCCAGCAGCCTTGGACTGCATTCTGGAAACACCGCATATTTT

d_call: -
clone_size: few
j_call: TRBJ2-2
v_call: TRBV5-1
cdr3_aa: CASSFGAGDTGELFF
cdr3_nt: TGCGCCAGCAGCTTCGGGGCGGGCGACACCGGGGAGCTGTTTTTT

d_call: -
clone_size: -
j_call: TRBJ1-5
v_call: TRBV6-2/TRBV6-3
cdr3_aa: CASRPPGDNQPQHF
cdr3_nt: TGTGCCAGCAGACCGCCAGGAGACAATCAGCCCCAGCATTTT

d_call: -
clone_size: -
j_call: TRBJ2-1
v_call: TRBV7-3
cdr3_aa: CTSSLDRRGRYNEQFF
cdr3_nt: TGTACCAGCAGCCTAGACAGGAGGGGAAGATACAATGAGCAGTTCTTC

d_call: TRBD2
clone_size: -
j_call: TRBJ2-3
v_call: TRBV20-1
cdr3_aa: CSAPGGGTDTQYF
cdr3_nt: TGCAGTGCTCCCGGGGGGGGTACAGATACGCAGTATTTT

d_call: -
clone_size: -
j_call: TRBJ1-4
v_call: TRBV20-1
cdr3_aa: CSASRMGEKLFF
cdr3_nt: TGCAGTGCTAGCAGAATGGGTGAAAAACTGTTTTTT

d_call: TRBD2
clone_size: -
j_call: TRBJ2-7
v_call: TRBV6-2/TRBV6-3
cdr3_aa: CASSHQRTSESSYEQYF
cdr3_nt: TGTGCCAGCAGTCACCAGCGTACTAGCGAGAGCTCCTACGAGCAGTACTTC

d_call: TRBD2
clone_size: -
j_call: TRBJ2-3
v_call: TRBV2
cdr3_aa: CASPGGEDTQYF
cdr3_nt: TGTGCCAGCCCGGGGGGAGAAGATACGCAGTATTTT

d_call: -
clone_size: -
j_call: TRBJ1-2
v_call: TRBV27
cdr3_aa: CAGSSSGGNYGYTF
cdr3_nt: TGTGCCGGCAGTTCCTCTGGGGGCAACTATGGCTACACCTTC

d_call: -
clone_size: -
j_call: TRBJ1-1
v_call: TRBV6-5
cdr3_aa: CASSYPRQGPSLGSEAFF
cdr3_nt: TGTGCCAGCAGTTACCCCCGGCAGGGTCCCTCACTCGGGTCTGAAGCTTTCTTT

d_call: -
clone_size: -
j_call: TRBJ1-1
v_call: TRBV13
cdr3_aa: CASAPLRREAFF
cdr3_nt: TGTGCCAGCGCCCCCTTACGTCGAGAAGCTTTCTTT

d_call: -
clone_size: few
j_call: TRBJ2-2
v_call: TRBV4-3
cdr3_aa: CASSQEPTLNTGELFF
cdr3_nt: TGCGCCAGCAGCCAAGAGCCCACGCTTAACACCGGGGAGCTGTTTTTT

d_call: TRBD2
clone_size: -
j_call: TRBJ2-1
v_call: TRBV20-1
cdr3_aa: CSARSRAGHNEQFF
cdr3_nt: TGCAGTGCTAGAAGTCGAGCGGGGCACAATGAGCAGTTCTTC

d_call: TRBD2
clone_size: -
j_call: TRBJ2-1
v_call: TRBV4-3
cdr3_aa: CASSHLLAGSYNEQFF
cdr3_nt: TGCGCCAGCAGCCACCTCCTAGCGGGGTCCTACAATGAGCAGTTCTTC

d_call: -
clone_size: -
j_call: TRBJ2-7
v_call: TRBV2
cdr3_aa: CASSDSSGRSYNEQYF
cdr3_nt: TGTGCCAGCAGTGATTCATCGGGGCGCTCCTACAATGAGCAGTACTTC

d_call: TRBD1
clone_size: -
j_call: TRBJ2-7
v_call: TRBV20-1
cdr3_aa: CSASWDSYEQYF
cdr3_nt: TGCAGTGCTAGTTGGGACAGCTACGAGCAGTACTTC

d_call: TRBD1
clone_size: few
j_call: TRBJ1-2
v_call: TRBV27
cdr3_aa: CASSSPRQGRYGYTF
cdr3_nt: TGTGCCAGCAGTTCCCCACGACAGGGACGCTATGGCTACACCTTC

d_call: -
clone_size: few
j_call: TRBJ1-6
v_call: TRBV3-1
cdr3_aa: CAGSQQDTPNNSPLHF
cdr3_nt: TGTGCCGGCAGCCAACAAGACACGCCGAATAATTCACCCCTCCACTTT

d_call: -
clone_size: few
j_call: TRBJ1-2
v_call: TRBV27
cdr3_aa: CASSPPGPTSYGYTF
cdr3_nt: TGCGCCAGCAGTCCCCCGGGACCGACAAGCTATGGCTACACCTTC

d_call: -
clone_size: -
j_call: TRBJ2-5
v_call: TRBV6-1
cdr3_aa: CASRLQGSQETQYF
cdr3_nt: TGTGCCAGCAGACTACAGGGAAGTCAAGAGACCCAGTACTTC

d_call: TRBD1
clone_size: many
j_call: TRBJ1-2
v_call: TRBV9
cdr3_aa: CASSVGGGPGHGYTF
cdr3_nt: TGTGCCAGCAGCGTCGGAGGGGGCCCCGGGCATGGCTACACCTTC

d_call: TRBD1
clone_size: -
j_call: TRBJ2-4
v_call: TRBV3-1
cdr3_aa: CASSQGTGPKNIQYF
cdr3_nt: TGTGCCAGCAGCCAAGGGACAGGGCCCAAAAACATTCAGTACTTC

d_call: -
clone_size: -
j_call: TRBJ2-7
v_call: TRBV20-1
cdr3_aa: CSARDETRFSYEQYF
cdr3_nt: TGCAGTGCTAGGGATGAGACAAGATTCTCCTACGAGCAGTACTTC

d_call: -
clone_size: -
j_call: TRBJ1-4
v_call: TRBV4-1
cdr3_aa: CASSQDGVEKLFF
cdr3_nt: TGCGCCAGCAGCCAAGATGGGGTTGAAAAACTGTTTTTT

d_call: TRBD2
clone_size: -
j_call: TRBJ2-5
v_call: TRBV7-2
cdr3_aa: CASSLVPAGGLGQETQYF
cdr3_nt: TGTGCCAGCAGCTTAGTTCCAGCGGGGGGGCTAGGTCAAGAGACCCAGTACTTC

d_call: TRBD1
clone_size: few
j_call: TRBJ2-4
v_call: TRBV6-1
cdr3_aa: CASSVRGKGNIQYF
cdr3_nt: TGTGCCAGCAGTGTCAGGGGGAAAGGAAACATTCAGTACTTC

d_call: TRBD2
clone_size: -
j_call: TRBJ2-7
v_call: TRBV20-1
cdr3_aa: CSGGLAGSYEQYF
cdr3_nt: TGCAGTGGGGGACTAGCGGGCTCCTACGAGCAGTACTTC

d_call: TRBD2
clone_size: -
j_call: TRBJ2-2
v_call: TRBV5-6
cdr3_aa: CASSFWGGLAITGELFF
cdr3_nt: TGTGCCAGCAGCTTTTGGGGGGGACTAGCCATCACCGGGGAGCTGTTTTTT

d_call: TRBD2
clone_size: few
j_call: TRBJ2-1
v_call: TRBV12-3/TRBV12-4
cdr3_aa: CASSSLGLALGHEQFF
cdr3_nt: TGTGCCAGCAGTTCATTGGGACTAGCGTTGGGCCATGAGCAGTTCTTC

d_call: TRBD2
clone_size: few
j_call: TRBJ2-1
v_call: TRBV5-1
cdr3_aa: CASSLMTSGNNEQFF
cdr3_nt: TGCGCCAGCAGCTTGATGACTAGCGGGAACAATGAGCAGTTCTTC